The 12 T cell receptor beta chains reported below all come from one sample, sequenced in a study of blood T cells in healthy people across ages. PCR was performed a second time for about 6 to 11 cycles using a sample-barcoded 5' primer and a J-beta primer mix. TCRdb processed the 5' RACE reads anew with MiXCR; each CDR3 protein has one entry. Counted here are around 1.5 million distinct CDR3 sequences, about 40% occurring once; the ten biggest clones make up roughly 8.2%. The sequenced sample was blood. These TCRs come from a woman aged 18-29 years in good health.

This clonotype turned up a few times. The CDR3, as DNA: TGTGCCAGCAGCCTTAGTTGGTCTGATACGCAGTATTTT. Its translation is CASSLSWSDTQYF. The rearrangement joins TRBV7-2 to TRBJ2-3; D is ambiguous. The V gene lost 5 bases and the J gene lost 6 bases, with 12 bases spanning the gap. The length of the CDR3 is 13 residues. The germline V gene encodes CDR1 SGHTA and CDR2 FQGNSA.

In this sample, this clonotype turned up a few times. The gene calls are TRBV12-3 or TRBV12-4 and TRBJ2-3, with 7 bases identical to TRBD1. J was trimmed by 2 bases and V by 5 bases; bases with no gene match: 13. CDR3 size: 17 residues. The CDR3 region is CASSNNYRTGPTDTQYF. DNA for the CDR3: TGTGCCAGCAGTAACAATTACAGGACAGGCCCCACAGATACGCAGTATTTT.

This chain connects TRBV27 to TRBJ2-1; the match to TRBD2 covers 11 bases. Trimming at V came to 1 base and at J to 6 bases, leaving 14 bases not matched to a gene. Germline V CDR1 and CDR2: MNHEY, SMNVEV (reference sequence). The CDR3 extends over 19 amino acids. The CDR3 reads CASSLFGPRLAGYFNEQFF. The DNA of the CDR3 is TGTGCCAGCAGTTTATTCGGACCAAGACTAGCGGGGTATTTCAATGAGCAGTTCTTC.

This rearrangement joins TRBV20-1 to TRBJ2-1; TRBD1 matches 8 bases. The germline V gene encodes CDR1 DFQATT and CDR2 SNEGSKA (reference sequence). This CDR3 spans 15 amino acids. V was pared by 6 bases and J by 1 base, with 8 bases of the junction left unmatched. The CDR3 bases are TGCAGTGCACCTACAGGGGGAGATTCCTACAATGAGCAGTTCTTC. This sequence encodes CSAPTGGDSYNEQFF.

Comments on this clonotype: At one end the junction does not follow the germline gene, possibly because of a read error. The chain combines TRBV9 with TRBJ1-2; D is possibly TRBD1 (6 bases). The CDR3 runs to 13 residues. In germline, CDR1 is SGDLS, CDR2 YYNGEE. CDR3 in DNA: TGTGCCAACAGCCCACAGGGCCACTATGGCTACACCTTC. Protein product: CANSPQGHYGYTF. The whole variable domain, filled in from reference TRBV9 and TRBJ1-2, reads DSGVTQTPKHLITATGQRVTLRCSPRSGDLSVYWYQQSLDQGLQFLIQYYNGEERAKGNILERFSAQQFPDLHSELNLSSLELGDSALYFCANSPQGHYGYTFGSGTRLTVV.

The chain joins TRBV12-3 or TRBV12-4 to TRBJ2-1; 14 bases are a match to TRBD2. The J segment lost 9 bases and the V segment lost 7 bases, leaving 8 bases of the junction unmatched. This CDR3 region has 15 residues. CDR3 sequence (DNA): TGTGCCAGCACCAGCGGGACTAGCGGGAGTCGTGAGCAGTTCTTC. It is translated as CASTSGTSGSREQFF.

This sequence joins TRBV3-1 and TRBJ1-6; D may be TRBD1 (5 bases). This CDR3 is 15 amino acids long. Trimming removed 0 bases at V and 7 bases at J, with 10 bases between. The germline V gene encodes CDR1 LGHDT and CDR2 YNNKEL (reference sequence). The CDR3 loop reads CASSQEGVRNSPLHF. The CDR3 region has the DNA TGTGCCAGCAGCCAAGAGGGGGTCAGAAATTCACCCCTCCACTTT.

The chain couples TRBV6-2 or TRBV6-3 to TRBJ2-1, with D possibly being TRBD2 (7 bases). Between the trimmed V and J ends, which lost 6 bases and 7 bases, there was a span of 19 bases. From germline, CDR1 is MNHEY and CDR2 SVGEGT. The CDR3 runs to 15 residues. For the CDR3, the DNA is TGTGCCAGCAGGTTATGGGGGGGCAGTGGGAATGAGCAGTTCTTC. This sequence encodes CASRLWGGSGNEQFF.

This clonotype was detected only a few times. The chain joins TRBV10-3 to TRBJ2-7; D is unresolved. Trimming stripped 6 bases from V and 8 bases from J, with 17 bases between. CDR1 is ENHRY and CDR2 is SYGVKD in the germline V gene. This CDR3 spans 13 amino acids. The CDR3 spells CAISAGPSTQQYF. The CDR3 region has the DNA TGTGCCATCAGCGCCGGGCCTTCTACACAGCAGTACTTC.

The rearrangement uses TRBV28 and TRBJ1-2, with TRBD1 as a possible D gene (6 bases). The V end was cut by 7 bases, the J end by 0 bases, with 18 bases between. This CDR3 comprises 16 residues. The germline V gene encodes CDR1 MDHEN and CDR2 SYDVKM. The CDR3 region has the DNA TGTGCCAGCATCGGACAGATTCTTTCCTCTAACTATGGCTACACCTTC. Its protein is CASIGQILSSNYGYTF.

In its sample, this clonotype was seen a few times. The chain links TRBV7-9 to TRBJ2-1; perhaps TRBD2 as D (6 bases). The CDR3 covers 18 residues. Germline loops: CDR1 SEHNR, CDR2 FQNEAQ (reference sequence). Trimming removed 4 bases at V and 0 bases at J, with 19 bases between. The CDR3 region is CASSSNSGRRGSYNEQFF. DNA for the CDR3: TGTGCCAGCAGCTCTAATAGCGGCCGCCGAGGCTCCTACAATGAGCAGTTCTTC.

This clonotype was observed a few times. The genes are TRBV20-1 and TRBJ2-3; 9 bases match TRBD2. J gave up 2 bases and V 8 bases, and 5 bases lay outside the gene matches. Per the germline V gene, CDR1 is DFQATT and CDR2 is SNEGSKA (reference sequence). The CDR3 has 13 residues. CDR3 in DNA: TGCAGTTTGACTAGCGGTCCCACAGATACGCAGTATTTT. It is translated as CSLTSGPTDTQYF.